The sequence of this T cell receptor (beta chain) was determined in a study of regulatory T cells. The PCR used 52 TRBV and 13 TRBJ primers. TCRdb's copy holds only in-frame clones and misses some; the assay was immunoSEQ multiplex PCR. The table lists 30,000 to 40,000 clones, 75% to 90% of them singletons, with 2% to 3% in the top ten. As for this clone: Its antigen is still unknown.

General study findings and limits: Regulatory T cells showed the strongest V-J pair restriction and V/J gene skewing among patient repertoires. Hydrophobic residues at CDR3 positions 6 and 7 were enriched in conventional CD4+ T cells of CD3G-deficient patients.

The V segment lost 4 bases and the J segment 8 bases; nucleotides outside the gene matches: 7. CDR1 LNHDA and CDR2 SQIVND come from the germline V gene (reference sequence). This CDR3 has 13 amino acids. At testing, patients were 2 to 39 years old, with reduced naive and increased memory T-cell proportions. CD4+ cells were sorted into CD25-high CD127-low regulatory cells and CD25-low CD127-high conventional cells. The TCR sequence derives from a person between 18 and 30 years old with CD3G deficiency. Material: conventional CD4+ T cells sorted from blood. The chain employs TRBV19 and TRBJ1-2; TRBD1 agrees at 7 bases. The CDR3 nucleotides are TGTGCCAGTAGTAGGAACAGGGGAGGCGGCTACACCTTC. This gives the protein CASSRNRGGGYTF.